These 18 T cell receptor beta chains originate from one sample sequenced in a study of post-analysis software for immune sequencing data. These TCRs are of unknown antigen specificity. Broader study findings: TRBV5-6, TRBV5-1 and TRBV20-1 belonged to a set of roughly 5 TRBV segments that were more frequent in patients than controls.

The authors incorporated unique molecular identifiers into the TCR beta cDNA libraries. TCRdb re-derived calls from the PCR reads in MiXCR, one entry per CDR3 protein. The table shows under 650,000 distinct CDR3 sequences, with 44% occurring only once. The sequenced sample consisted of blood. Every receptor here comes from a girl under 18 with multiple sclerosis.

The chain joins TRBV20-1 to TRBJ2-1, with D tentatively TRBD1 (5 bases). V gave up 5 bases and J gave up 4 bases, with 12 bases separating them. Looked up from germline, CDR1 is DFQATT and CDR2 is SNEGSKA (reference sequence). The CDR3 sequence is 13 residues long. CDR3 DNA: TGCAGTGCTCCCGACAGAGTGTACAATGAGCAGTTCTTC. Residues: CSAPDRVYNEQFF.

The J gene is TRBJ1-6, the V gene TRBV10-3; D unresolved. The V gene lost 0 bases and the J gene lost 8 bases, with 2 bases spanning the gap. CDR1 and CDR2 from the germline V gene are ENHRY and SYGVKD. The CDR3 length is 12 residues. The DNA of the CDR3 is TGTGCCATCAGTGAGTCGGATTCACCCCTCCACTTT. Its protein product is CAISESDSPLHF.

This clonotype has more than one count but fewer than ten. This chain's CDR3 is CSALVEGSYEQYF. CDR3 sequence (DNA): TGCAGTGCTCTAGTCGAAGGGTCCTACGAGCAGTACTTC. The chain links TRBV20-1 to TRBJ2-7; D is undetermined. V lost 5 bases, J lost 1 base, and 12 bases lay in between. Looked up from germline, CDR1 is DFQATT and CDR2 is SNEGSKA (reference sequence). The CDR3 totals 13 residues.

In this sample, this clonotype turned up a few times. The CDR3 sequence is CAISEGGPGTYGYTF. In DNA form, the CDR3 reads TGTGCCATCAGTGAGGGGGGACCTGGGACCTATGGCTACACCTTC. The chain employs TRBV10-3 and TRBJ1-2; perhaps TRBD1 as D (5 bases). The CDR3 length is 15 residues. Germline V gene data show CDR1 as ENHRY and CDR2 as SYGVKD. The ends were cut back, 2 bases at V and 4 bases at J, with 14 bases in the middle.

V gene TRBV6-6 combines with J gene TRBJ1-2, with D possibly TRBD1 on 5 matching bases. V was clipped by 0 bases and J by 0 bases, with 11 bases between them. The CDR3 has 16 residues. Germline V gene lookup returns CDR1 MNHNY and CDR2 SVGAGI (reference sequence). The CDR3 DNA follows: TGTGCCAGCAGTTACTCAATGGACACCCCTAACTATGGCTACACCTTC. This translates into CASSYSMDTPNYGYTF.

The chain is built from TRBV10-3 and TRBJ1-1; D gene uncertain. CDR3 length: 12 residues. V was cut by 3 bases and J by 8 bases, with 10 bases left in between. Germline V gene sequence: CDR1 ENHRY, CDR2 SYGVKD. The DNA of the CDR3 is TGTGCCATCAGTGATGGTCGGGGAGAAGCTTTCTTT. Translated, it gives CAISDGRGEAFF.

This clonotype was observed a few times. The rearrangement joins TRBV3-1 to TRBJ2-1; tentatively, D is TRBD2 (6 bases). The ends were cut back, 2 bases at V and 3 bases at J, with 14 bases in the middle. This CDR3 is 16 amino acids long. Germline CDR1 and CDR2: LGHDT and YNNKEL (reference sequence). The CDR3 DNA is TGTGCCAGCAGCCAATTCCCGACTAGTATCTACAATGAGCAGTTCTTC. Protein: CASSQFPTSIYNEQFF.

The gene calls are TRBV29-1 and TRBJ1-1, with a weak D call TRBD1 (5 bases). CDR3 size: 15 residues. V was trimmed by 4 bases and J by 0 bases, leaving 15 bases between them. Per the germline V gene, CDR1 is SQVTM and CDR2 is ANQGSEA. The chain's CDR3 is CSVAPRQTMNTEAFF. For the CDR3, the DNA is TGCAGCGTTGCCCCGAGACAGACTATGAACACTGAAGCTTTCTTT.

This clonotype occurred many times. The chain carries TRBV11-3 and TRBJ2-3; D assignment may be TRBD1 or TRBD2 (7 bases each). This CDR3 has 16 amino acids. Germline V gene data show CDR1 as SGHNT and CDR2 as YENEEA. V dropped 3 bases and J dropped 5 bases, with 18 bases sitting between them. The CDR3 sequence: CASSFLLAAGGDTQYF. Here the CDR3 DNA reads TGTGCCAGCAGCTTTTTGCTAGCGGCAGGGGGAGATACGCAGTATTTT.

There are a few counts of this clonotype. V and J are TRBV29-1 and TRBJ1-1; tentative D call: TRBD1 (5 bases). V was cut by 3 bases and J by 4 bases, with 12 bases left in between. Germline V gene lookup returns CDR1 SQVTM and CDR2 ANQGSEA. The CDR3 consists of 13 residues. CDR3 coding DNA: TGCAGCGTTGAGGGGCAGGGCGTCACTGAAGCTTTCTTT. Protein product: CSVEGQGVTEAFF.

This clonotype was picked up many times. This chain links TRBV13 with TRBJ2-5, with 14 bases identical to TRBD2. The CDR3 runs 15 residues. The germline gives CDR1 PRHDT, CDR2 FYEKMQ (reference sequence). The V and J ends lost 6 bases and 4 bases, in that order; junction bases with no gene match: 4. CDR3 residues: CASRWGLAGAETQYF. In DNA, the CDR3 is TGTGCCAGCAGATGGGGACTAGCGGGAGCAGAGACCCAGTACTTC. Based on the CDR3 plus reference TRBV13 and TRBJ2-5, the full variable domain is AAGVIQSPRHLIKEKRETATLKCYPIPRHDTVYWYQQGPGQDPQFLISFYEKMQSDKGSIPDRFSAQQFSDYHSELNMSSLELGDSALYFCASRWGLAGAETQYFGPGTRLLVL.

The rearrangement links TRBV5-1 to TRBJ2-3, with 7 bases matching TRBD2. CDR1 and CDR2 from the germline V gene are SGHRS and YFSETQ. This CDR3 is 15 amino acids long. V lost 3 bases, J lost 4 bases, and 8 bases stayed unmatched. CDR3 amino acids: CASSWATSSPDTQYF. CDR3 bases: TGCGCCAGCAGCTGGGCGACTAGCTCGCCAGATACGCAGTATTTT.

This clonotype appeared many times. The rearrangement uses TRBV10-3 and TRBJ2-3; 7 bases match TRBD2. Per the germline V gene, CDR1 is ENHRY and CDR2 is SYGVKD. V dropped 3 bases and J dropped 0; count of bases not matched to a gene: 0. The CDR3 loop spans 14 amino acids. CDR3 sequence (DNA): TGTGCCATCAGTGATAGCGGGAGCACAGATACGCAGTATTTT. This encodes CAISDSGSTDTQYF.

A few counts support this clonotype. One end of the junction varies from germline; a read error may be responsible. V is TRBV7-7 and J is TRBJ2-5, with D possibly matching TRBD2 (7 bases). This CDR3 region has 15 residues. The germline V gene has CDR1 SSHAT and CDR2 FNYEAQ (reference sequence). The CDR3 sequence: CASSVRGRNEETQYF. As DNA, the CDR3 is TGTGCTAGCAGCGTGCGGGGGCGGAATGAAGAGACCCAGTACTTC.

Worth noting for this clonotype: A read error is possible here, since a much larger clone lies one base away. The V gene is TRBV4-1, the J gene TRBJ2-4; a possible D gene is TRBD2 (5 bases). The germline V gene encodes CDR1 MGHRA and CDR2 YSYEKL. Trimming shortened V by 1 base and J by 9 bases, and 13 bases separated the two germline ends. The CDR3 has 14 residues. CDR3 nucleotides: TGCGCCAGCAGCCAAGGGCTACGGGAAAGCATTCAGTACTTC. Translation gives CASSQGLRESIQYF.

The chain joins TRBV10-3 to TRBJ1-2, with a tentative D call TRBD1 (6 bases). V lost 3 bases to trimming and J lost 0 bases, with 17 bases between them. This CDR3 is built from 17 residues. CDR1 and CDR2 from the germline V gene are ENHRY and SYGVKD. Here the CDR3 reads CAISDPAQGGPNYGYTF. CDR3 nucleotide sequence: TGTGCCATCAGTGACCCGGCCCAAGGGGGGCCTAACTATGGCTACACCTTC.

The chain recombines TRBV12-3 or TRBV12-4 with TRBJ1-2; 12 bases are shared with TRBD1. This CDR3 spans 15 amino acids. J gave up 2 bases and V 6 bases, and 4 bases lay outside the gene matches. CDR3 in amino acids: CASRAGTGGNYGYTF. In DNA, the CDR3 is TGTGCCAGCAGGGCCGGGACAGGGGGCAACTATGGCTACACCTTC.

V is TRBV28 and J is TRBJ2-5; D is possibly TRBD1 (5 bases). From germline, CDR1 is MDHEN and CDR2 SYDVKM. CDR3 size: 15 residues. Trimming stripped 5 bases from V and 4 bases from J, with 17 bases between. The CDR3 spells CASSPDVRVGETQYF. The CDR3 DNA reads TGTGCCAGCAGTCCCGACGTCAGGGTGGGAGAGACCCAGTACTTC.